Listed here are 9 T cell receptor beta chains from one sample, sequenced in a study of long-term antiretroviral therapy in people with HIV. A v3.0 immunoSEQ assay was performed at survey level. Assay used: immunoSEQ multiplex PCR; TCRdb lists only in-frame clones, some missing. The sample has around 40,000 clones, about 93% seen once. The sequences come from unsorted PBMCs, collected 4.1 years after starting antiretroviral therapy. These receptors were obtained from a woman aged 50 to 65 with HIV.

The chain is built from TRBV5-1 and TRBJ2-7, with 7 nucleotides matching TRBD1. Trimming at V came to 2 bases and at J to 2 bases, leaving 4 bases not matched to a gene. Germline-derived CDR1 and CDR2 are SGHRS and YFSETQ. The CDR3 contains 14 residues. CDR3 sequence: CASSFRDRTYEQYF. CDR3 DNA: TGCGCCAGCAGCTTCCGGGACAGAACCTACGAGCAGTACTTC.

The gene calls are TRBV9 and TRBJ2-2; D might be TRBD2 (5 bases). Trimming cost V 2 bases and J 4 bases, with 12 bases left between them. The CDR3 totals 15 residues. In germline, CDR1 is SGDLS, CDR2 YYNGEE. CDR3 region: CASSVSAGPTGELFF. The CDR3 DNA reads as TGTGCCAGCAGCGTGTCCGCGGGCCCCACCGGGGAGCTGTTTTTT. The whole variable domain, filled in from reference TRBV9 and TRBJ2-2, reads DSGVTQTPKHLITATGQRVTLRCSPRSGDLSVYWYQQSLDQGLQFLIQYYNGEERAKGNILERFSAQQFPDLHSELNLSSLELGDSALYFCASSVSAGPTGELFFGEGSRLTVL.

The rearrangement joins TRBV6-1 to TRBJ1-6; 9 positions agree with TRBD1. Germline loops: CDR1 MNHNS, CDR2 SASEGT. The V gene end was trimmed by 4 bases and the J gene end by 7 bases; junction bases not matched to a gene: 8. The CDR3 loop spans 16 amino acids. The CDR3 DNA is TGTGCCAGCAGTGTAGGACAGGGGAGTTGGAATTCACCCCTCCACTTT. Translating it yields CASSVGQGSWNSPLHF.

V gene TRBV6-5 combines with J gene TRBJ1-5, with a tentative D call TRBD1 (6 bases). The CDR3 is 13 amino acids. Germline V gives CDR1 MNHEY, CDR2 SVGAGI. Deletions cut 6 bases from V and 2 bases from J, with 8 bases between. The CDR3 is CASRAGGNQPQHF. CDR3 nucleotides: TGTGCCAGCAGGGCAGGGGGCAATCAGCCCCAGCATTTT.

The rearrangement uses TRBV6-5 and TRBJ1-2; the match to TRBD1 covers 7 bases. The CDR3 loop spans 13 amino acids. V was pared by 6 bases and J by 6 bases, with 7 bases of the junction left unmatched. Germline CDR1 MNHEY, CDR2 SVGAGI. CDR3: CASRYRGPDGYTF. CDR3 coding DNA: TGTGCCAGCAGGTACAGGGGACCAGATGGCTACACCTTC.

The genes are TRBV11-2 and TRBJ2-5; 9 nucleotides match TRBD1. Unmatched junction bases numbered 5, after V lost 0 bases and J lost 3 bases. The CDR3 has 16 amino acids. Germline CDR1 is SGHAT and CDR2 is FQNNGV. CDR3 sequence: CASSLERQGGKETQYF. CDR3 bases: TGTGCCAGCAGCTTAGAGAGACAGGGGGGTAAAGAGACCCAGTACTTC.

The rearrangement joins TRBV29-1 to TRBJ2-1, with 13 nucleotides matching TRBD2. After removal of 7 bases from V and 9 bases from J, the junction contained 6 bases not matched to a gene. Per the germline V gene, CDR1 is SQVTM and CDR2 is ANQGSEA. This CDR3 spans 13 amino acids. The CDR3: CSATSGGAGEQFF. CDR3 nucleotides: TGCAGCGCCACTAGCGGGGGGGCCGGTGAGCAGTTCTTC.

This clone was counted once. The rearrangement joins TRBV12-5 to TRBJ2-7; the D gene is possibly TRBD1 (5 bases). Germline CDR1 reads LGHNT; CDR2 reads FRNRAP. CDR3 length: 14 residues. V lost 7 bases and J lost 1, with 14 bases in between. CDR3 bases: TGTGCTAGTGCCCCCGACGGACAATCCTACGAGCAGTACTTC. It specifies CASAPDGQSYEQYF.

The chain carries TRBV27 and TRBJ2-7, with TRBD1 matching 8 bases. This CDR3 comprises 17 residues. Germline values: CDR1 MNHEY, CDR2 SMNVEV (reference sequence). Trimming at V came to 0 bases and at J to 3 bases, leaving 10 bases not matched to a gene. DNA of the CDR3: TGTGCCAGCAGTTTATCGGGGACAGGTAACGGCCTCTACGAGCAGTACTTC. It translates to CASSLSGTGNGLYEQYF.